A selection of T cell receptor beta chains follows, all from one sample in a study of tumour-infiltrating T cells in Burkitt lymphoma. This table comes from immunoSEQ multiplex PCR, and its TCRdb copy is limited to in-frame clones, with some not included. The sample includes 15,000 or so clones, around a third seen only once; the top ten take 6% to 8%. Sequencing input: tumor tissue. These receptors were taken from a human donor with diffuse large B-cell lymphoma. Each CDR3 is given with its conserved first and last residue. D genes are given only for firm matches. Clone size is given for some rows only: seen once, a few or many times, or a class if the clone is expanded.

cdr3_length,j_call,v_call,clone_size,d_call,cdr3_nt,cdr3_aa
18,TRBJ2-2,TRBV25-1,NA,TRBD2,TGTGCCAGCAGTGAGAATAGGGGGACTAGCGGGAGGAACGGGGAGCTGTTTTTT,CASSENRGTSGRNGELFF
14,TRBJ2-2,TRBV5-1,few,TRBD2,TGCGCCAGCAGCCCGGGACTAGACACCGGGGAGCTGTTTTTT,CASSPGLDTGELFF
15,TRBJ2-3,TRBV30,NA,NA,TGTGCCTGGAGTTTACTCGTAGGAAGCACAGATACGCAGTATTTT,CAWSLLVGSTDTQYF
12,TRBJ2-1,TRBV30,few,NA,TGTGCCTGGAGTCATCAGGGTGATGAGCAGTTCTTC,CAWSHQGDEQFF
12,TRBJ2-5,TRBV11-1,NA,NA,TGTGCCAGCAGTCGATACCAAGAGACCCAGTACTTC,CASSRYQETQYF
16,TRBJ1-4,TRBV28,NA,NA,TGTGCCAGCAGTTTATCCCCAACAGCAACTAATGAAAAACTGTTTTTT,CASSLSPTATNEKLFF
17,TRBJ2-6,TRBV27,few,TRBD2,TGTGCCAGCAGTAGCGGGACTTCCCGCTCTGGGGCCAACGTCCTGACTTTC,CASSSGTSRSGANVLTF
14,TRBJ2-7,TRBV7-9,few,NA,TGTGCCAGCAGCTTAGAAGGGGGTTCCTACGAGCAGTACTTC,CASSLEGGSYEQYF
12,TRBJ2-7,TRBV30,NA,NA,TGTGCCTGGAGGGACTATACCTACGAGCAGTACTTC,CAWRDYTYEQYF
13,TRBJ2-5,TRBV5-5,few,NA,TGTGCCAGCAGCTCCGACTTGAAAGAGACCCAGTACTTC,CASSSDLKETQYF
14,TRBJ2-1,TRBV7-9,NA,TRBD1,TGTGCCAGCAGCAGAACGGGACAGATCAATGAGCAGTTCTTC,CASSRTGQINEQFF
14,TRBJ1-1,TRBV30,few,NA,TGTGCCTGGAAGGTGTCAGGGTTTTTGTCTGAAGCTTTCTTT,CAWKVSGFLSEAFF
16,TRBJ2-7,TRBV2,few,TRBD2,TGTGCCAGCAGTGAACTAGCGGGAGTTCTTGCCGGCGAGCAGTACTTC,CASSELAGVLAGEQYF
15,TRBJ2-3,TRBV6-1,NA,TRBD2,TGTGCCAGCAGTGAAGAAGCGGGAGCCACAGATACGCAGTATTTT,CASSEEAGATDTQYF
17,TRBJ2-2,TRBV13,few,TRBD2,TGTGCCAGCAGTCCCCGCCCGGGACTAGCGAACACCGGGGAGCTGTTTTTT,CASSPRPGLANTGELFF
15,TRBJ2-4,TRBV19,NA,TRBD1,TGTGCCAGCAGTAGGACAGGGGCCATCAAAAACATTCAGTACTTC,CASSRTGAIKNIQYF
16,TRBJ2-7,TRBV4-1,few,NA,TGCGCCAGCAGCCAAACACCGGACAGTACCTCCTACGAGCAGTACTTC,CASSQTPDSTSYEQYF
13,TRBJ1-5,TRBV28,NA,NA,TGTGCCAGCAGTTTAGGGGGTCCACAGCCCCAGCATTTT,CASSLGGPQPQHF
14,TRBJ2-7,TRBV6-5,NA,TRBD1,TGTGCCAGCTCTACGGGACAGGGACTGTACGAGCAGTACTTC,CASSTGQGLYEQYF
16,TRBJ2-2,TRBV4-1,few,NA,TGCGCCAGCAGCCAAGCAACAGGGATCAACACCGGGGAGCTGTTTTTT,CASSQATGINTGELFF
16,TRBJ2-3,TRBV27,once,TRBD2,TGTGCCAGCAGTTTATATTCTAGCGGATCCACAGATACGCAGTATTTT,CASSLYSSGSTDTQYF
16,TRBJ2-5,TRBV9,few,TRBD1,TGTGCCAGCAGCGCATCCGGGACAGGGGGCTCAGAGACCCAGTACTTC,CASSASGTGGSETQYF
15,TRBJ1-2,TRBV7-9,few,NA,TGTGCCAGCAGCACTACCACAGAGCCCAACTATGGCTACACCTTC,CASSTTTEPNYGYTF
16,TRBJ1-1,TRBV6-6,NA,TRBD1,TGTGCCAGCAGTTACTCTCCGGGGACAGCGAACACTGAAGCTTTCTTT,CASSYSPGTANTEAFF
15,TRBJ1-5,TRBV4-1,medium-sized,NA,TGCGCCAGCTCGGTGGCCACCCTGGACAATCAGCCCCAGCATTTT,CASSVATLDNQPQHF
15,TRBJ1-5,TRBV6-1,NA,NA,TGTGCCAGCGGCAAAGGGAGAGATAGCAATCAGCCCCAGCATTTT,CASGKGRDSNQPQHF
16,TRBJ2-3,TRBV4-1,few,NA,TGCGCCAGCAGCCAGGAAGGGCCCCCTAGCACAGATACGCAGTATTTT,CASSQEGPPSTDTQYF
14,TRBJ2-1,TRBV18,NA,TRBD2,TGTGCCAGCTCTCGACTAGCGGATTACAATGAGCAGTTCTTC,CASSRLADYNEQFF
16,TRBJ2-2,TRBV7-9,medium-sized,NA,TGTGCCAGCAGCTTAGACGCGGGAACGAACACCGGGGAGCTGTTTTTT,CASSLDAGTNTGELFF
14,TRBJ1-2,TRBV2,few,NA,TGTGCCAGCACTCCCGCGGAAAAGAACTATGGCTACACCTTC,CASTPAEKNYGYTF
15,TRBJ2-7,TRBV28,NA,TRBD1,TGTGCCAGCAGTCCGAACCCAGGGGGCGAGGACGAGCAGTACTTC,CASSPNPGGEDEQYF
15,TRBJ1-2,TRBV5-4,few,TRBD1,TGTGCCAGCAGCTTGGGGCAGGGGGCGCCGTATGGCTACACCTTC,CASSLGQGAPYGYTF
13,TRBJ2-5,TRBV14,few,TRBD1,TGTGCCAGCAGCCGGACAGGGTTTGAGACCCAGTACTTC,CASSRTGFETQYF
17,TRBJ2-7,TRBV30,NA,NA,TGTGCCTGGAGTGCACACCTACGACCGGGAGCCTTCTACGAGCAGTACTTC,CAWSAHLRPGAFYEQYF
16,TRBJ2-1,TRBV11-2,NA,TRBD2,TGTGCCAGCAGCGGAATGACTAGCGGGAGTTCCAATGAGCAGTTCTTC,CASSGMTSGSSNEQFF
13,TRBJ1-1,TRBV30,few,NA,TGTGCCTGGATGGGCGGCTTGAACACTGAAGCTTTCTTT,CAWMGGLNTEAFF
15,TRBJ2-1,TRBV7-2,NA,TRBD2,TGTGCCAGCAGCTTAGATTCTAGCGGGAGCTATGAGCAGTTCTTC,CASSLDSSGSYEQFF
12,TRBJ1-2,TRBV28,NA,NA,TGTGCCAGCAGTAAAGACGTAAGGAGCTACACCTTC,CASSKDVRSYTF
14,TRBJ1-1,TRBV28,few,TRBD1,TGTGCCAGCAGGAAGGGACAGTTGAACACTGAAGCTTTCTTT,CASRKGQLNTEAFF
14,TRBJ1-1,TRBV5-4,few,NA,TGTGCCAGCAGCGCCGGGACTGGGAACACTGAAGCTTTCTTT,CASSAGTGNTEAFF
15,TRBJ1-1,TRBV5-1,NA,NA,TGCGCCAGCAGCTTGGCAGGACAAATGAACACTGAAGCTTTCTTT,CASSLAGQMNTEAFF
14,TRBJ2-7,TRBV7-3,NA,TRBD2,TGTGCCAGCACCAGACTAGCCCCCGATGTAGAGCAGTACTTC,CASTRLAPDVEQYF
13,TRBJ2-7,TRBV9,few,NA,TGTGCCAGCAGCGTCCACCTGTCGTACGAGCAGTACTTC,CASSVHLSYEQYF
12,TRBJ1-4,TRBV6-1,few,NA,TGTGCCAGCACGGAGGGCAATGAAAAACTGTTTTTT,CASTEGNEKLFF
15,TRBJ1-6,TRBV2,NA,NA,TGTGCCAGCAGTGAGGAGGCAGGGGTGGATTCACCCCTCCACTTT,CASSEEAGVDSPLHF
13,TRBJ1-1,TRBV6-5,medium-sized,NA,TGTGCCAGTATCGGACAGATGAACACTGAAGCTTTCTTT,CASIGQMNTEAFF
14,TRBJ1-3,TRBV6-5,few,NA,TGTGCCAGCTGGGGCTACATCTCTGGAAACACCATATATTTT,CASWGYISGNTIYF
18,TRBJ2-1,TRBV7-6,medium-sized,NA,TGTGCCAGCAGCTTATCACCACGATCTTCGCGGCCTGGCAATGAGCAGTTCTTC,CASSLSPRSSRPGNEQFF
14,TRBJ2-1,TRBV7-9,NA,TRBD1,TGTGCCAGCAGCCCTGGACAGGGGGGCAATGAGCAGTTCTTC,CASSPGQGGNEQFF
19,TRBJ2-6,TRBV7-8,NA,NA,TGTGCCAGCAGCTTAGGAGGGACACTCGGACCTTCTGGGGCCAACGTCCTGACTTTC,CASSLGGTLGPSGANVLTF
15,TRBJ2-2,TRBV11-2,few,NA,TGTGCCAGCAGCTTAGACTATTCGAACACCGGGGAGCTGTTTTTT,CASSLDYSNTGELFF
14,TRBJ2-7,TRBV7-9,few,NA,TGTGCCAGCAGCTTAGGTGGATTACGCTACGAGCAGTACTTC,CASSLGGLRYEQYF
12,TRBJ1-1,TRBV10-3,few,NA,TGTGCCATCAGTCTAGGGGACACTGAAGCTTTCTTT,CAISLGDTEAFF
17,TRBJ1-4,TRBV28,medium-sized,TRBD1,TGTGCCAGCAGTTTATCTCAACTGACAGGGAGGTATGAAAAACTGTTTTTT,CASSLSQLTGRYEKLFF
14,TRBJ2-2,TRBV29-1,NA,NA,TGCAGCATAGAAAAGGCGGGAAGCACCGGGGAGCTGTTTTTT,CSIEKAGSTGELFF